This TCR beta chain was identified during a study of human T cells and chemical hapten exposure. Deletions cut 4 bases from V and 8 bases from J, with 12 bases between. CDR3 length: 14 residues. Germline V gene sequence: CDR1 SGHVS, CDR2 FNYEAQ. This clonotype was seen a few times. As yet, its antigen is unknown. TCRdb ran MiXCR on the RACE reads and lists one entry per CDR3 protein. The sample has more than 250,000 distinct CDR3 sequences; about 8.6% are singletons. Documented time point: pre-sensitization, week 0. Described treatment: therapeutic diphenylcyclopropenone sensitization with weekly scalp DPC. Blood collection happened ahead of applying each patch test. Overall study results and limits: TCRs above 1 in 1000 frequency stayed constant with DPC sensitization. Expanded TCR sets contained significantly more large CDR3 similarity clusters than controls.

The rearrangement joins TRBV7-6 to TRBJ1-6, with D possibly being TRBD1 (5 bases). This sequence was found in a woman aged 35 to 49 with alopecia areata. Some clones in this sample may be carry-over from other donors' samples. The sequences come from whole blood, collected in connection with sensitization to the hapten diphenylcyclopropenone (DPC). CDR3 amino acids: CASSSRQGYSPLHF. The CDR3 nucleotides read TGTGCCAGCAGCTCCCGCCAGGGCTATTCACCCCTCCACTTT.